This T cell receptor (beta chain) was sequenced in a study of tumor and adjacent non-tumor tissue in lung cancer. Study in general: Patients comprised 12 adenocarcinoma, a couple of squamous cell carcinoma and 1 small cell lung cancer. Stage I to III disease affected some 11 men and about five women aged 31 to 76. General study findings and limits: Tumor TCR diversity, when higher, was linked to shorter survival. Tumor repertoires had a smaller top 100 clone share than normal lung.

V lost 9 bases and J 6 bases, leaving 24 bases between the germline ends. The CDR3 has 15 residues. The germline V gene encodes CDR1 LGHNA and CDR2 YSLEER. Three rounds of nested PCR, following a modified ARM-PCR protocol, produced the TCRbeta library. TCRdb itself ran the multiplex PCR reads through MiXCR, one entry per CDR3 protein. The data contain approximately 110,000 distinct CDR3 sequences, roughly 75% of them singletons. This sample's RNA came from whole unsorted tissue. In the case of this clonotype: The antigen is unknown.

The rearrangement uses TRBV4-3 and TRBJ2-7, with D possibly TRBD1 on 6 matching bases. The TCR comes from a woman between 55 and 75 years old with non-small cell lung cancer. Material: lung tumor tissue. The CDR3 DNA reads as TGCGCCAGTAACCAAGACCAGTCCAGGGGCTCCGAGCAGTACTTC. This codes for CASNQDQSRGSEQYF.